The 8 T cell receptor beta chains presented below share a single source sample, sequenced in a study of regulatory T cells in long-lasting Graves disease. Building of the TCR beta libraries involved iRepertoire HTBI primers and Arm-PCR of CDR3 regions. TCRdb used MiXCR to reprocess the multiplex PCR reads, holding one entry per CDR3 protein. This repertoire shows about 540,000 distinct CDR3 sequences, approximately 13% found once; its top ten account for 10%. Time point given: newly diagnosed GD, antithyroid drugs for less than 3 months. Preparation of the TCR library used RNA extracted from PBMCs. The same data also went into a second study, on T cells in Graves' hyperthyroidism and ophthalmopathy.

The sequencing used peripheral blood mononuclear cells (PBMCs), collected at new diagnosis, from a patient treated with antithyroid drugs. These TCRs come from a man aged 30 to 45 with Graves disease.

This clonotype was seen only a few times. The genes are TRBV6-1 and TRBJ1-2; D is uncertain. The CDR3 is 13 amino acids. The V and J ends lost 4 bases and 1 base respectively, with 7 bases between them. The germline CDR1 and CDR2 sequences are MNHNS and SASEGT. Written as DNA, the CDR3 is TGTGCCAGCAGTGCACGACGTAACTATGGCTACACCTTC. It is translated as CASSARRNYGYTF.

This clonotype was counted between two and nine times. This chain connects TRBV18 to TRBJ1-4; no firm D call. CDR1 KGHSH and CDR2 LQKENI come from the germline V gene. V gave up 3 bases and J gave up 8 bases, with 10 bases separating them. CDR3 size: 13 residues. The CDR3 sequence: CASSPPPGEKLFF. The CDR3 coding sequence is TGTGCCAGCTCACCCCCTCCCGGGGAAAAACTGTTTTTT.

This clonotype has at least ten counts. The CDR3 here is CATSGLPLADTQYF. The CDR3 DNA is TGTGCCACCTCGGGACTGCCCCTGGCAGATACGCAGTATTTT. This chain links TRBV28 with TRBJ2-3, with a tentative D call TRBD2 (6 bases). Trimming left V 10 bases short and J 4 bases short, with 18 bases between. Germline assignment: CDR1 MDHEN and CDR2 SYDVKM. This CDR3 is 14 amino acids long.

The sample holds many counts of this clonotype. The rearrangement joins TRBV5-1 to TRBJ2-5; unclear D gene. Germline CDR1 SGHRS, CDR2 YFSETQ. There are 15 residues in the CDR3. V was shortened by 1 base and J by 0 bases, with 10 bases between the two germline ends. The CDR3 here is CASSLSSSYQETQYF. Here the CDR3 DNA reads TGCGCCAGCAGCTTGAGCAGTTCTTACCAAGAGACCCAGTACTTC.

This clonotype was seen repeatedly, ten times or more. Relative to the germline gene, one junction end is altered; a read error may explain this. CDR3 bases: TGCAGTGCTAGAGATGGGACTAGCGTCCTACGTACGGACTTC. It yields the protein CSARDGTSVLRTDF. The gene calls are TRBV20-1 and TRBJ2-7; 10 nucleotides agree with TRBD2. CDR3 length: 14 residues. CDR1 is DFQATT and CDR2 is SNEGSKA in the germline V gene (reference sequence).

This clonotype was seen only a few times. The V gene is TRBV7-3, the J gene TRBJ2-1; 8 bases match TRBD2. J lost 7 bases, V lost 4 bases, and 9 bases had no gene match. The CDR3 is 15 residues long. Germline V gene data show CDR1 as SGHTA and CDR2 as FQGTGA. CDR3 loop: CASSYERELVNEQFF. The CDR3 DNA reads as TGTGCCAGCAGCTACGAGCGGGAGCTAGTAAATGAGCAGTTCTTC.

This clonotype was seen at least ten times. This chain joins TRBV11-2 and TRBJ2-4, with D possibly called TRBD1 or TRBD2 (5 bases each). Germline lookup yields CDR1 SGHAT and CDR2 FQNNGV. The CDR3 loop spans 14 amino acids. V was trimmed by 6 bases and J by 1 base, leaving 10 bases between them. The CDR3 DNA follows: TGTGCCAGCAGTTTCGGGGCGGCCAAAAACATTCAGTACTTC. This translates into CASSFGAAKNIQYF.

Many counts were recorded for this clonotype. The rearrangement uses TRBV27 and TRBJ2-7; either TRBD1 or TRBD2 may fit D (5 bases each). CDR3 size: 15 residues. Trimming left V 2 bases short and J 5 bases short, with 16 bases between. Per germline, CDR1 MNHEY and CDR2 SMNVEV (reference sequence). The CDR3 sequence: CASSLGWGFKNEQYF. The CDR3 DNA follows: TGTGCCAGCAGTTTAGGTTGGGGGTTCAAGAACGAGCAGTACTTC.